The rows below give T cell receptor beta chains drawn from one sample of a study of OX40 agonist ivuxolimab in advanced cancers. Repertoires were generated with immunoSEQ multiplex PCR, while TCRdb's copy carries only in-frame clones and drops some. The sample holds 15,000 to 25,000 clones, 65% to 70% seen once. The specimen was CD4+ or CD8+ T cells sorted from blood, collected in a trial of the OX40 agonist ivuxolimab. These receptors originate from an adult with an advanced solid tumor such as melanoma, head and neck, liver or kidney cancer. CDR3s include the opening cysteine and the closing phenylalanine or tryptophan. A D gene is named only where the DNA matches it firmly. A clone size is listed for some rows: how often the clone was seen (once, few, many), or a class if it is expanded.

d_gene: .
j_gene: TRBJ2-1
len: 16
v_gene: TRBV13
abundance: .
CDR3nt: TGTGCCAGCAGCCCCAGAGGAGAGGGGGCCTACAATGAGCAGTTCTTC
CDR3aa: CASSPRGEGAYNEQFF

d_gene: .
j_gene: TRBJ1-6
len: 15
v_gene: TRBV5-8
abundance: .
CDR3nt: TGTGCCAGCAGCTTTATCACGGGACACGGTATCCCCCTCCACTTT
CDR3aa: CASSFITGHGIPLHF

d_gene: .
j_gene: TRBJ1-2
len: 12
v_gene: TRBV4-1
abundance: .
CDR3nt: TGCGCCAGCAGCCAAGATAGTTATGGCTACACCTTC
CDR3aa: CASSQDSYGYTF

d_gene: TRBD2
j_gene: TRBJ2-7
len: 14
v_gene: TRBV27
abundance: .
CDR3nt: TGTGCCAGCAGTTTACAGGGAGGGGTCTACGAGCAGTACTTC
CDR3aa: CASSLQGGVYEQYF

d_gene: .
j_gene: TRBJ2-3
len: 18
v_gene: TRBV5-6
abundance: .
CDR3nt: TGTGCCAGCAGCTTGGAAGGCGTCCTTCCAAAGAACACAGATACGCAGTATTTT
CDR3aa: CASSLEGVLPKNTDTQYF

d_gene: .
j_gene: TRBJ2-7
len: 13
v_gene: TRBV5-4
abundance: .
CDR3nt: TGTGCCAGCAGCCTCAGGAGCTCCTACGAGCAGTACTTC
CDR3aa: CASSLRSSYEQYF

d_gene: .
j_gene: TRBJ1-5
len: 15
v_gene: TRBV7-9
abundance: many
CDR3nt: TGTGCCAGCAGCTTAGCGTGGGCTCCCCATCAGCCCCAGCATTTT
CDR3aa: CASSLAWAPHQPQHF

d_gene: TRBD1
j_gene: TRBJ2-3
len: 15
v_gene: TRBV11-1
abundance: .
CDR3nt: TGTGCCAGCAGCTCGAGGGGACAGGGCACAGATACGCAGTATTTT
CDR3aa: CASSSRGQGTDTQYF

d_gene: .
j_gene: TRBJ1-4
len: 12
v_gene: TRBV6-6
abundance: once
CDR3nt: TGTGCCAGCAGTTACAATACCGAAAACCTGTTTTTT
CDR3aa: CASSYNTENLFF

d_gene: .
j_gene: TRBJ1-4
len: 13
v_gene: TRBV7-3
abundance: few
CDR3nt: TGTGCCAGCAGCTTAGTGGATAATGAAAAACTGTTTTTT
CDR3aa: CASSLVDNEKLFF

d_gene: .
j_gene: TRBJ2-7
len: 15
v_gene: TRBV28
abundance: .
CDR3nt: TGTGCCAGCAGTTTAACAGGGGGACTAACCTACGAGCAGTACTTC
CDR3aa: CASSLTGGLTYEQYF

d_gene: .
j_gene: TRBJ1-3
len: 14
v_gene: TRBV4-3
abundance: .
CDR3nt: TGCGCCAGCAGCCAAGGGACGGTCGGGAACACCATATATTTT
CDR3aa: CASSQGTVGNTIYF

d_gene: TRBD1
j_gene: TRBJ2-2
len: 16
v_gene: TRBV6-1
abundance: .
CDR3nt: TGTGCCAGCAGTGAAGCTTGGGACAGTTACACCGGGGAGCTGTTTTTT
CDR3aa: CASSEAWDSYTGELFF

d_gene: TRBD2
j_gene: TRBJ2-1
len: 17
v_gene: TRBV14
abundance: medium-sized
CDR3nt: TGTGCCAGCAGCCAGGGACTAGCGGGAGGATATTACAATGAGCAGTTCTTC
CDR3aa: CASSQGLAGGYYNEQFF

d_gene: TRBD1
j_gene: TRBJ2-7
len: 15
v_gene: TRBV7-8
abundance: .
CDR3nt: TGTGCCAGCAGCACACCGGGACAGGGGACGTTGGAGCAGTACTTC
CDR3aa: CASSTPGQGTLEQYF

d_gene: TRBD1
j_gene: TRBJ2-7
len: 16
v_gene: TRBV7-9
abundance: .
CDR3nt: TGTGCCAGCAGCCCACGGGGGGACAGGGAAAGCTACGAGCAGTACTTC
CDR3aa: CASSPRGDRESYEQYF

d_gene: .
j_gene: TRBJ2-1
len: 12
v_gene: TRBV2
abundance: .
CDR3nt: TGTGCCAGCAGTGATAGCGTCAATGAGCAGTTCTTC
CDR3aa: CASSDSVNEQFF

d_gene: .
j_gene: TRBJ1-3
len: 18
v_gene: TRBV7-4
abundance: .
CDR3nt: TGTGCCAGCAGCTTAGACTCACAGGGAGGCTACACCGGGGACACCATATATTTT
CDR3aa: CASSLDSQGGYTGDTIYF

d_gene: .
j_gene: TRBJ2-7
len: 15
v_gene: TRBV6-7
abundance: .
CDR3nt: TGTGCCAGCAGTTACTCAAGCGTCCCCCCAGACGAGCAGTACTTC
CDR3aa: CASSYSSVPPDEQYF

d_gene: .
j_gene: TRBJ1-2
len: 16
v_gene: TRBV7-9
abundance: medium-sized
CDR3nt: TGTGCCAGCAGCTCCAGCAGAGGGGACCAGGCCTATGGCTACACCTTC
CDR3aa: CASSSSRGDQAYGYTF

d_gene: .
j_gene: TRBJ1-5
len: 14
v_gene: TRBV5-6
abundance: .
CDR3nt: TGTGCCAGCAGGTCCTGGACGGGCAATCAGCCCCAGCATTTT
CDR3aa: CASRSWTGNQPQHF

d_gene: TRBD1
j_gene: TRBJ1-2
len: 15
v_gene: TRBV5-1
abundance: few
CDR3nt: TGCGCCAGCAGCACCGGGACAGGGGCGTGGTATGGCTACACCTTC
CDR3aa: CASSTGTGAWYGYTF

d_gene: TRBD2
j_gene: TRBJ2-7
len: 16
v_gene: TRBV19
abundance: .
CDR3nt: TGTGCCAGTAGTATAAAATCCGGGAGGGCCTCGTACGAGCAGTACTTC
CDR3aa: CASSIKSGRASYEQYF

d_gene: TRBD2
j_gene: TRBJ2-1
len: 15
v_gene: TRBV19
abundance: .
CDR3nt: TGTGCCAGTAGTCCCAATAGCGGGTGGTACAATGAGCAGTTCTTC
CDR3aa: CASSPNSGWYNEQFF

d_gene: TRBD2
j_gene: TRBJ2-5
len: 16
v_gene: TRBV18
abundance: once
CDR3nt: TGTGCCAGCTCACCGGGACTAGCGGGAGAGTGGGAGACCCAGTACTTC
CDR3aa: CASSPGLAGEWETQYF

d_gene: .
j_gene: TRBJ2-7
len: 14
v_gene: TRBV6-5
abundance: .
CDR3nt: TGTGCCAGCAGTTACGTTCCGGGTTCTGACGAGCAGTACTTC
CDR3aa: CASSYVPGSDEQYF

d_gene: .
j_gene: TRBJ2-3
len: 16
v_gene: TRBV27
abundance: .
CDR3nt: TGTGCCAGCCACAGTCGGGGGTTTGAAACCACAGATACGCAGTATTTT
CDR3aa: CASHSRGFETTDTQYF

d_gene: .
j_gene: TRBJ1-1
len: 14
v_gene: TRBV19
abundance: .
CDR3nt: TGTGCCAGTAATGACAGAGATATGAACACTGAAGCTTTCTTT
CDR3aa: CASNDRDMNTEAFF

d_gene: .
j_gene: TRBJ2-2
len: 11
v_gene: TRBV11-2
abundance: .
CDR3nt: TGTGCCCCCAAATCCCCCGGGGAGCTGTTTTTT
CDR3aa: CAPKSPGELFF

d_gene: .
j_gene: TRBJ2-5
len: 15
v_gene: TRBV14
abundance: .
CDR3nt: TGTGCCAGCAGCCAAGATTACACAGTCCAAGAGACCCAGTACTTC
CDR3aa: CASSQDYTVQETQYF

d_gene: .
j_gene: TRBJ1-1
len: 16
v_gene: TRBV9
abundance: .
CDR3nt: TGTGCCAGCAGCGTAGGGACAGAAGGTCCCATCACTGAAGCTTTCTTT
CDR3aa: CASSVGTEGPITEAFF

d_gene: .
j_gene: TRBJ2-7
len: 13
v_gene: TRBV27
abundance: .
CDR3nt: TGTGCCAGCAGTTTACGACAGTCTGTCGAGCAGTACTTC
CDR3aa: CASSLRQSVEQYF

d_gene: .
j_gene: TRBJ1-5
len: 14
v_gene: TRBV27
abundance: .
CDR3nt: TGTGCCAGCAGTTTATCGAAAAGGGTGCAGCCCCAGCATTTT
CDR3aa: CASSLSKRVQPQHF

d_gene: TRBD1
j_gene: TRBJ2-2
len: 13
v_gene: TRBV27
abundance: few
CDR3nt: TGTGCCAGCAGTCTGGACAGGGGCGGGGAGCTGTTTTTT
CDR3aa: CASSLDRGGELFF

d_gene: .
j_gene: TRBJ2-3
len: 12
v_gene: TRBV6-6
abundance: few
CDR3nt: TGTGCCAGTACAGGGTTGGGAGATACGCAGTATTTT
CDR3aa: CASTGLGDTQYF

d_gene: .
j_gene: TRBJ2-7
len: 13
v_gene: TRBV7-9
abundance: .
CDR3nt: TGTGCCAGCAGCTTAACACCGTTGATCGAGCAGTACTTC
CDR3aa: CASSLTPLIEQYF